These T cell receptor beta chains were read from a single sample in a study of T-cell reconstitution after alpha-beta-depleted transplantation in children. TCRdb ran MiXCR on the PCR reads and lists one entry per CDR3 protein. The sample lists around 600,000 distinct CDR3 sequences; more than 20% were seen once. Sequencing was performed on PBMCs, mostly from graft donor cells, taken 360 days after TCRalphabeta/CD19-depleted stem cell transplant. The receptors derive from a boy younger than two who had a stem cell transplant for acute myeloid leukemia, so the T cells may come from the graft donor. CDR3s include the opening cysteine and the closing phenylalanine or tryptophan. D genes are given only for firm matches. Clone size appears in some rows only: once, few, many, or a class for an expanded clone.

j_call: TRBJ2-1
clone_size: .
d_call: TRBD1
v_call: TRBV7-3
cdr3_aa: CASSAEGQIKFF
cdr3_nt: TGTGCCAGCAGCGCAGAGGGACAGATAAAGTTCTTC

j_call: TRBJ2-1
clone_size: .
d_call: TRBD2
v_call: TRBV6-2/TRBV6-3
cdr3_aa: CASSYWTSGALRNEQFF
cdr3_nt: TGTGCCAGCAGTTACTGGACTAGCGGGGCCCTAAGAAATGAGCAGTTCTTC

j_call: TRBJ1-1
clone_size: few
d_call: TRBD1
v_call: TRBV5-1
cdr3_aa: CASSFLYRDRGIGSSNTEAFF
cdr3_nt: TGCGCCAGCAGCTTCTTGTACCGGGACAGGGGCATAGGCAGCTCGAACACTGAAGCTTTCTTT

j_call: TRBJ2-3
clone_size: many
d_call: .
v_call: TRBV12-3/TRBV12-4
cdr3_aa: CASSPDIDTDTQYF
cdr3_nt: TGTGCCAGCAGTCCTGACATCGACACAGATACGCAGTATTTT

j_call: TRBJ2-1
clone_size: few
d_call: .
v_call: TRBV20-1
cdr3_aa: CSARDLGGEGEQFF
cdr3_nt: TGCAGTGCTAGAGATCTAGGAGGGGAAGGTGAGCAGTTCTTC

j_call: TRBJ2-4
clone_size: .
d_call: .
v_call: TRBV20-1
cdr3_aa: CSARGTGTRLDGNIQYF
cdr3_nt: TGCAGTGCTAGAGGAACCGGGACCCGTCTAGACGGAAACATTCAGTACTTC

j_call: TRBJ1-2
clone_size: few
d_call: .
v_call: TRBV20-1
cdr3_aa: CSARPRGKGGGYTF
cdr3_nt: TGCAGTGCTAGGCCCCGTGGGAAAGGAGGTGGCTACACCTTC

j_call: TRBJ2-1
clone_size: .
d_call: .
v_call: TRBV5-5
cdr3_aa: CASGLGSFYNEQFF
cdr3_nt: TGTGCCAGCGGCTTAGGGTCATTTTACAATGAGCAGTTCTTC

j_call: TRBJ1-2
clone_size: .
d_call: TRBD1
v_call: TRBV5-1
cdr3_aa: CASRFGQVPNYGYTF
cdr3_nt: TGCGCCAGCCGTTTTGGACAGGTTCCTAACTATGGCTACACCTTC

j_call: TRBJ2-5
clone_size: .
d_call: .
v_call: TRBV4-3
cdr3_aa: CASSQVAALQGPNGQETQYF
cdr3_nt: TGCGCCAGCAGCCAAGTGGCCGCCCTACAGGGCCCCAATGGCCAAGAGACCCAGTACTTC

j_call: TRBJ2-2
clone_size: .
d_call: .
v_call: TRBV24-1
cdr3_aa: CATSDFGVMNTGELFF
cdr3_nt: TGTGCCACCAGTGATTTTGGAGTGATGAACACCGGGGAGCTGTTTTTT

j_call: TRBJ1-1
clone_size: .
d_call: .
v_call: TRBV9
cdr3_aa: CASSVGDGVGTEAFF
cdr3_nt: TGTGCCAGCAGCGTAGGAGACGGCGTGGGCACTGAAGCTTTCTTT

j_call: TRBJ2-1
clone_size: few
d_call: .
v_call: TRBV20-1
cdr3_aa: CSARTNSYNEQFF
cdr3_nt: TGCAGTGCTAGAACTAACTCGTACAATGAGCAGTTCTTC

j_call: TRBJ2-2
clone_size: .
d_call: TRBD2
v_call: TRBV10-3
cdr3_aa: CAISGSGIGELFF
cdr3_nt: TGTGCCATCAGTGGGAGCGGGATCGGGGAGCTGTTTTTT

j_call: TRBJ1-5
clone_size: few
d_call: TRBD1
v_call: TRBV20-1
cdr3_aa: CSAKARDSYPNQPQHF
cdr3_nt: TGCAGTGCTAAAGCCCGGGACAGTTACCCGAATCAGCCCCAGCATTTT

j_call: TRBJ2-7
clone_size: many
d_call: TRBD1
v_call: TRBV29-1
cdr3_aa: CSAVGQAYSYEQYF
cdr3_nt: TGCAGCGCCGTCGGACAGGCCTACTCCTACGAGCAGTACTTC

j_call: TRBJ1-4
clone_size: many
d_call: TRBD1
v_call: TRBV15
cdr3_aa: CATSREDRSFEKLFF
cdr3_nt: TGTGCCACCAGCAGAGAGGACAGGAGTTTTGAAAAACTGTTTTTT

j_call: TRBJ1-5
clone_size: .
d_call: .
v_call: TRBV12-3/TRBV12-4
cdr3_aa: CASTQWGPHQPQHF
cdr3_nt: TGTGCCAGCACCCAATGGGGGCCCCATCAGCCCCAGCATTTT

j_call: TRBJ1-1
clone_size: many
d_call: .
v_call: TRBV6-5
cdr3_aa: CASSPEKGGIAAFF
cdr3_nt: TGTGCCAGCAGTCCGGAAAAGGGGGGAATCGCGGCTTTCTTT